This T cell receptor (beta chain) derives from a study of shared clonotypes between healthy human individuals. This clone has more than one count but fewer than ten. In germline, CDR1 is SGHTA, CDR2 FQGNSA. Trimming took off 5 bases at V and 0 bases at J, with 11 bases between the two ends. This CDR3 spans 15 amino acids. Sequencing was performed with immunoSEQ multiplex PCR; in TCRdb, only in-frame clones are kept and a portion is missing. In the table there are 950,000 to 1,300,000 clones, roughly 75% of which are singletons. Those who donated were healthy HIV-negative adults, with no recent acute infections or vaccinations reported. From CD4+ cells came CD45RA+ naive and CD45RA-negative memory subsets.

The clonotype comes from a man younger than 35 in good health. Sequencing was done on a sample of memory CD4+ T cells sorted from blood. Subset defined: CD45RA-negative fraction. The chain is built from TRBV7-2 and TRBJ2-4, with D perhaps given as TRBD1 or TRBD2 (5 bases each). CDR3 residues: CASSGGTVAKNIQYF. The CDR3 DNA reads TGTGCCAGCAGCGGTGGGACCGTAGCCAAAAACATTCAGTACTTC.